This T cell receptor (beta chain) was obtained from a study of blood T cell repertoires in COVID-19. Study background: In each case, the material was cDNA or gDNA derived from T cells, B-cell-depleted T cells, or PBMCs.

Original methodology: Amplifying reference gene primers gave estimates of nucleated cell counts. Here immunoSEQ multiplex PCR was the method, and the copy in TCRdb shows in-frame clones only, minus some. That table is the source of V, J and clone size, and D and trimming were worked out from the DNA. The repertoire holds 200,000 to 250,000 clones, with roughly 90% as singletons. The CDR3 is 13 residues long. V was clipped by 6 bases and J by 5 bases, with 13 bases between them. The source of this sequence is a woman aged 60-70 years with acute or convalescent COVID-19. The V call is TRBV12-3 or TRBV12-4, the J call TRBJ1-1; D gene uncertain. The source material was peripheral blood. In nucleotides, the CDR3 is TGTGCCAGCAGCGCAAAGGGAGGGACTGAAGCTTTCTTT. Its protein product is CASSAKGGTEAFF.